These T cell receptor beta chains were read from a single sample in a study of blood T cell repertoires in COVID-19. The protocol was immunoSEQ multiplex PCR, while the TCRdb copy is restricted to in-frame clones and leaves out a portion. The sample carries 450,000 or so clones, about 87% recorded once. The sequenced sample was peripheral blood. Source of these receptors: a man between 18 and 29 years old with COVID-19, enrolled during active disease. CDR3s include the opening cysteine and the closing phenylalanine or tryptophan. D genes are given only for firm matches. Some rows mark clone size as missing; the rest say once, few, many or name a class of expanded clone.

few	TRBV28	TRBJ1-5	TRBD1	CASSAVTGGDQPQHF	TGTGCCAGCAGTGCAGTGACAGGGGGGGATCAGCCCCAGCATTTT
.	TRBV2	TRBJ1-6	.	CASSEWTNNSPLHF	TGTGCCAGCAGTGAATGGACTAATAATTCACCCCTCCACTTT
.	TRBV9	TRBJ1-1	.	CASSAIDLTEAFF	TGTGCCAGCAGCGCCATAGATCTGACTGAAGCTTTCTTT
.	TRBV11-3	TRBJ1-1	.	CASSPRGGAGVAFF	TGTGCCAGCAGCCCCCGGGGGGGGGCCGGTGTGGCTTTCTTT
.	TRBV11-3	TRBJ2-7	.	CASSLDLGGEQYF	TGTGCCAGCAGCTTAGATCTAGGTGGCGAGCAGTACTTC
.	TRBV19	TRBJ2-5	TRBD1	CASSQTGAIQETQYF	TGTGCCAGTAGCCAGACAGGGGCTATCCAAGAGACCCAGTACTTC
.	TRBV10-1	TRBJ2-5	TRBD2	CASSEGLAGRQETQYF	TGCGCCAGCAGTGAGGGATTAGCGGGACGTCAAGAGACCCAGTACTTC
.	TRBV5-4	TRBJ1-6	.	CASSSGQSLYNSPLHF	TGTGCCAGCAGCTCCGGACAGTCACTCTATAATTCACCCCTCCACTTT
.	TRBV9	TRBJ2-1	TRBD1	CASSPTGVEQFF	TGTGCCAGCAGCCCCACAGGGGTTGAGCAGTTCTTC
.	TRBV7-9	TRBJ1-4	TRBD1	CASSITGTGALEKLFF	TGTGCCAGCAGCATAACAGGGACAGGGGCCCTAGAAAAACTGTTTTTT
.	TRBV4-1	TRBJ2-3	.	CASSQVLVPDTQYF	TGCGCCAGCAGCCAAGTCCTAGTACCAGATACGCAGTATTTT
.	TRBV6-1	TRBJ1-6	.	CASSESPGTNSPLHF	TGTGCCAGCAGTGAATCCCCAGGAACTAATTCACCCCTCCACTTT
.	TRBV15	TRBJ1-1	.	CATSRARVGTEAFF	TGTGCCACCAGCAGAGCCAGGGTGGGCACTGAAGCTTTCTTT
.	TRBV5-4	TRBJ1-1	TRBD1	CASSSGTGKGFF	TGTGCCAGCAGCTCCGGGACAGGGAAGGGTTTCTTT
.	TRBV19	TRBJ1-2	.	CASSMAGPLVDGYTF	TGTGCCAGTAGTATGGCGGGACCGCTAGTTGATGGCTACACCTTC
.	TRBV27	TRBJ1-6	TRBD1	CASSNRGQNSPLHF	TGTGCCAGCAGCAACAGGGGGCAGAATTCACCCCTCCACTTT
.	TRBV18	TRBJ1-3	TRBD1	CASSRGQGHGNTIYF	TGTGCCAGCTCACGTGGACAGGGCCATGGAAACACCATATATTTT
.	TRBV5-6	TRBJ1-5	TRBD1	CASSLMPGTGENQPQHF	TGTGCCAGCAGCTTGATGCCGGGGACAGGGGAAAATCAGCCCCAGCATTTT